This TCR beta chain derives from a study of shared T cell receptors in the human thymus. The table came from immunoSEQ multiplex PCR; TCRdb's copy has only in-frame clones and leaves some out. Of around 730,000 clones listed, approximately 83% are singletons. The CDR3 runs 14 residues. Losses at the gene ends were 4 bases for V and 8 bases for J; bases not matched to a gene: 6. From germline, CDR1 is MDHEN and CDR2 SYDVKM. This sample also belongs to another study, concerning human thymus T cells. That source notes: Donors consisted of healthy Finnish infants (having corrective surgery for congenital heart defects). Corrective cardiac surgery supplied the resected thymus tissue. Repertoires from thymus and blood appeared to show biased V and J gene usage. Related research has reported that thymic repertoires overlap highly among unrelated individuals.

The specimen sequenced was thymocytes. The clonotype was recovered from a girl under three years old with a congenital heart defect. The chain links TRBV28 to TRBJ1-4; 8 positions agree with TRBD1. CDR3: CASSSQGGIEKLFF. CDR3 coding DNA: TGTGCCAGCAGTTCACAGGGGGGGATCGAAAAACTGTTTTTT.